This TCR beta chain was captured in a study of control samples from healthy donors and cancer patients. V gave up 3 bases and J gave up 6 bases; unmatched junction bases: 6. Germline V gene lookup returns CDR1 LNHDA and CDR2 SQIVND (reference sequence). CDR3 length equals 15 residues. Sequencing used immunoSEQ multiplex PCR; TCRdb keeps in-frame clones, though not all of them. This sample has about 110,000 clones, with 90% found just once. The clonotype comes from a human donor in good health. The donor label of this sample is uncertain. This chain connects TRBV19 to TRBJ2-2, with 8 bases matching TRBD2. Sequencing input: blood. CDR3 protein: CASSIAGGIAGELFF. CDR3 bases: TGTGCCAGTAGTATCGCGGGGGGAATAGCCGGGGAGCTGTTTTTT.